The source of this TCR beta chain is a study of T cells expressing NK-cell markers. The wider study: Investigators obtained TCR beta repertoires from sorted CD3+CD56+NKG2C+, CD3+CD56+NKG2C- and CD3+CD56-NKG2C+ T cells.

The study, taken as a whole, reports: Dominant NKG2C+ clonotypes were found to form roughly 1.0-7.0% of CD8+ T cells in a handful of donors.

The length of the CDR3 is 17 residues. Germline-derived CDR1 and CDR2 are SEHNR and FQNEAQ (reference sequence). Following a re-call of the 5' RACE reads, TCRdb has one entry per CDR3 protein and lacks DNA. The listing records about 390,000 distinct CDR3 sequences. Points on this clonotype: Its target is not known.

The chain links TRBV7-9 to TRBJ2-1; TCRdb reports TRBD2, a call that lacks DNA to check it against. Sequencing was done on a sample of blood T cells: a sorted CD56 or NKG2C T cell subset, CD4+ or CD8+ T cells, or bulk PBMC T cells (not recorded which). This sequence originates from a woman in her 50s in good health. CDR3 region: CASSHGTSGTGYNEQFF.